This section outlines one T cell receptor beta chain sequence together with its context. What it binds is not known. V was shortened by 6 bases and J by 0 bases, with 6 bases between the two germline ends. Germline lookup yields CDR1 SNHLY and CDR2 FYNNEI. The CDR3 runs to 14 residues. Reverse transcribing all isolated RNA meant expressed TCRB transcripts were sequenced. Generated by immunoSEQ multiplex PCR, the TCRdb table keeps only in-frame clones and is missing some. The sample yields 640,000 or so clones, 13% seen once. The data are from a study of beta chain features in type 1 diabetes. Study-wide results and caveats: Within each of all four CD4+ subsets, Type 1 diabetes patients had TCRB CDR3s that were moderately but significantly shorter.

The sequenced sample was naive CD4+ T cells from blood. J is TRBJ2-6 and V is TRBV2; D unresolved. The receptor comes from a man in his late teens or twenties with type 1 diabetes. The CDR3 DNA reads as TGTGCCAGCAGGGGGATCTCTGGGGCCAACGTCCTGACTTTC. It codes for CASRGISGANVLTF.